The clone carrying this T cell receptor (beta chain) showed up just a few times. Its antigen is undetermined. This sample is part of a study of early T cells in non-severe SARS-CoV-2 infection. Overall study context: Alpha and beta chains were unpaired, from unsorted whole-blood bulk RNA.

General study points: VDJdb-based annotation leaned toward anti-spike CD8 responses and missed private and CD4 specificities.

Individual cDNA molecules carried attached unique molecular identifiers. From the 5' RACE reads, TCRdb called clonotypes with MiXCR, one entry per CDR3 protein. The table shows 65,000 to 85,000 distinct CDR3 sequences, with roughly 10% occurring only once. Trimming removed 2 bases from V and 5 bases from J, with 4 bases in between. The CDR3 runs to 11 residues. CDR1 MDHEN and CDR2 SYDVKM come from the germline V gene. This clonotype was sampled from an adult who was a healthcare worker with PCR-confirmed SARS-CoV-2 infection or an uninfected control (not recorded which). This sequence joins TRBV28 and TRBJ2-7; D gene ambiguous. The sample in question was whole blood, obtained at baseline. The CDR3 nucleotides are TGTGCCAGCAGTTTACGACACGAGCAGTACTTC. It codes for CASSLRHEQYF.